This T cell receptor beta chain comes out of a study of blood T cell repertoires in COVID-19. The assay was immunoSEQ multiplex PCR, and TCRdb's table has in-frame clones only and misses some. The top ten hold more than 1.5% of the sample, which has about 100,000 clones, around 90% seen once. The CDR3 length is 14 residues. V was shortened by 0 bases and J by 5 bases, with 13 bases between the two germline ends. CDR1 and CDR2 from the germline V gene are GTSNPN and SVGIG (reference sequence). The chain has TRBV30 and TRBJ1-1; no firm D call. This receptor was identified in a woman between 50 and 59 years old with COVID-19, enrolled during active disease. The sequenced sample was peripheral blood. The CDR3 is CAWSVYGPGTEAFF. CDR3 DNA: TGTGCCTGGAGTGTATACGGGCCGGGGACTGAAGCTTTCTTT.